A selection of T cell receptor beta chains follows, all from one sample in a study of brain T cells in children with intractable seizures. Profiling relied on immunoSEQ multiplex PCR, and the TCRdb table lists in-frame clones only, not all of them. This repertoire shows some 64,000 clones, approximately 94% found once; its top ten account for 0.35% to 0.4%. The sequences come from peripheral blood, collected at surgery. These receptors came from a boy younger than two with focal cortical dysplasia and intractable seizures. Both conserved end residues are part of each CDR3. Each record gives: J gene, clone size, V gene, CDR3 length, D gene, CDR3 protein, CDR3 DNA. A D gene is named only where the DNA matches it firmly. The size entry is marked missing in some rows and otherwise reads once, few, many or a size class.

>TRBJ2-7|once|TRBV5-1|18|-
CASSLFGVQTPSSYEQYF
TGCGCCAGCAGCTTGTTCGGAGTACAGACGCCAAGCTCCTACGAGCAGTACTTC
>TRBJ1-3|-|TRBV4-1|16|-
CASSQGPRSSGNTIYF
TGCGCCAGCAGCCAAGGTCCTAGAAGCTCTGGAAACACCATATATTTT
>TRBJ2-2|-|TRBV7-2|15|-
CASSATGIGTGELFF
TGTGCCAGCAGCGCCACAGGGATAGGGACCGGGGAGCTGTTTTTT
>TRBJ2-5|-|TRBV28|12|-
CASSSLQETQYF
TGTGCCAGCAGTTCACTACAGGAGACCCAGTACTTC
>TRBJ2-1|-|TRBV7-2|15|-
CASSGQRVAYNEQFF
TGTGCCAGCAGCGGCCAGCGGGTAGCCTACAATGAGCAGTTCTTC
>TRBJ2-5|-|TRBV2|15|TRBD2
CASSPLRGAGETQYF
TGTGCCAGCAGCCCCTTGCGGGGGGCCGGGGAGACCCAGTACTTC
>TRBJ2-2|-|TRBV3-1/TRBV3-2|18|TRBD2
CASSQAEGLAGYTGELFF
TGTGCCAGCAGCCAAGCCGAAGGACTAGCGGGGTACACCGGGGAGCTGTTTTTT
>TRBJ1-5|-|TRBV4-2|12|-
CASSLTASPQHF
TGTGCCAGCAGTCTAACGGCAAGCCCCCAGCATTTT
>TRBJ2-6|-|TRBV11-2|15|-
CASSLGRFAVNVLTF
TGTGCCAGCAGCTTAGGCCGATTCGCAGTCAACGTCCTGACTTTC
>TRBJ1-3|-|TRBV25-1|13|-
CASSHGTGNTIYF
TGTGCCAGCAGCCACGGGACAGGAAACACCATATATTTT
>TRBJ1-2|-|TRBV29-1|18|TRBD1
CSVLSRTTTVTGNYGYTF
TGCAGCGTTTTAAGTCGTACCACCACCGTGACAGGGAACTATGGCTACACCTTC
>TRBJ2-1|-|TRBV27|15|-
CASSLQTGSPSRQFF
TGTGCCAGCAGTCTACAAACAGGGTCCCCGAGTCGTCAGTTCTTC
>TRBJ2-1|-|TRBV9|15|-
CASSVATSAVNEQFF
TGTGCCAGCAGCGTAGCTACGTCGGCGGTCAATGAGCAGTTCTTC
>TRBJ2-1|-|TRBV7-9|16|TRBD2
CASSLPSSGRYNEQFF
TGTGCCAGCAGCTTACCCTCTAGCGGGAGGTACAATGAGCAGTTCTTC
>TRBJ2-7|-|TRBV12-3/TRBV12-4|13|-
CASSLHRAYEQYF
TGTGCCAGCAGTTTGCACAGAGCCTACGAGCAGTACTTC
>TRBJ1-2|-|TRBV5-5|15|-
CASSLAGGVNYGYTF
TGTGCCAGCAGCTTGGCCGGAGGGGTAAACTATGGCTACACCTTC
>TRBJ2-5|few|TRBV6-1|15|TRBD2
CASSEIAGVQETQYF
TGTGCCAGCAGTGAAATAGCGGGTGTCCAAGAGACCCAGTACTTC
>TRBJ2-3|-|TRBV19|13|-
CASSIDRVGTQYF
TGTGCCAGTAGTATAGATCGAGTGGGTACGCAGTATTTT
>TRBJ2-1|-|TRBV13|17|-
CASSLNFGQGNRNEQFF
TGTGCCAGCAGCTTAAATTTCGGGCAGGGTAATAGGAATGAGCAGTTCTTC
>TRBJ2-3|-|TRBV27|13|-
CASSLSYGDTQYF
TGTGCCAGCAGTTTATCATACGGAGATACGCAGTATTTT
>TRBJ2-5|-|TRBV11-2|16|-
CASSSRVRGGSETQYF
TGTGCCAGCAGCTCTAGGGTCAGGGGTGGGTCGGAGACCCAGTACTTC
>TRBJ1-2|-|TRBV2|15|-
CASSGFRTPNYGYTF
TGTGCCAGCAGTGGGTTTCGGACGCCTAACTATGGCTACACCTTC
>TRBJ2-3|-|TRBV19|15|-
CASRYGRDSGDTQYF
TGTGCCAGTAGATATGGCCGTGATTCGGGAGATACGCAGTATTTT
>TRBJ2-3|-|TRBV7-3|16|-
CASSLTAGTLTDTQYF
TGTGCCAGCAGCTTAACGGCTGGCACTCTCACAGATACGCAGTATTTT
>TRBJ2-5|-|TRBV14|14|-
CASSPLGYGETQYF
TGTGCCAGCAGCCCCCTGGGTTACGGAGAGACCCAGTACTTC
>TRBJ1-2|-|TRBV4-2|13|-
CASSQESYYGYTF
TGTGCCAGCAGCCAAGAGTCATACTATGGCTACACCTTC
>TRBJ2-2|-|TRBV10-3|14|TRBD2
CAIPGTRGSGELFF
TGTGCCATCCCCGGGACTAGGGGTTCCGGGGAGCTGTTTTTT
>TRBJ2-6|once|TRBV2|18|-
CASNEFLPRVSGANVLTF
TGTGCCAGCAACGAGTTCCTGCCTAGAGTCTCTGGGGCCAACGTCCTGACTTTC
>TRBJ2-7|-|TRBV6-4|11|TRBD1
CASSEDRPQHF
TGTGCCAGCAGTGAGGACAGGCCCCAGCACTTC
>TRBJ1-2|-|TRBV13|19|TRBD1
CASSLGFGTGGLANYGYTF
TGTGCCAGCAGCTTAGGGTTCGGGACAGGGGGATTAGCTAACTATGGCTACACCTTC
>TRBJ2-1|-|TRBV10-3|16|TRBD2
CAISGPSGSSYNEQFF
TGTGCCATCAGTGGACCTAGCGGGAGCTCCTACAATGAGCAGTTCTTC
>TRBJ1-5|-|TRBV6-5|13|-
CASRNYSNQPQHF
TGTGCCAGCAGAAATTATAGCAATCAGCCCCAGCATTTT
>TRBJ1-1|-|TRBV7-3|14|-
CASSLERGGTEAFF
TGTGCCAGCAGCTTAGAAAGAGGAGGCACTGAAGCTTTCTTT
>TRBJ2-3|-|TRBV6-4|14|-
CASSYSGSTDTQYF
TGTGCCAGCAGTTATAGTGGTTCCACAGATACGCAGTATTTT
>TRBJ2-2|-|TRBV12-3/TRBV12-4|12|-
CASSPLAGELFF
TGTGCCAGCAGCCCCCTAGCCGGGGAGCTGTTTTTT
>TRBJ1-2|once|TRBV19|16|-
CASSWPVRESLYGYTF
TGTGCCAGTAGTTGGCCCGTAAGGGAATCATTGTATGGCTACACCTTC
>TRBJ2-7|once|TRBV4-2|14|TRBD1
CASSPTGGAYEQYF
TGTGCCAGCAGCCCGACAGGGGGCGCCTACGAGCAGTACTTC
>TRBJ1-5|few|TRBV6-2/TRBV6-3|15|-
CASSYSRRSNQPQHF
TGTGCCAGCAGTTACTCGAGGAGGAGCAATCAGCCCCAGCATTTT
>TRBJ2-1|-|TRBV6-2/TRBV6-3|15|TRBD2
CASSWRTSSYNEQFF
TGTGCCAGCAGTTGGAGGACTAGCTCCTACAATGAGCAGTTCTTC
>TRBJ1-1|-|TRBV5-6|11|-
CASSFGTEAFF
TGTGCCAGCAGCTTTGGCACTGAAGCTTTCTTT
>TRBJ2-5|-|TRBV15|15|-
CATSSWGGGKETQYF
TGTGCCACCAGCTCCTGGGGAGGGGGCAAGGAGACCCAGTACTTC
>TRBJ1-2|-|TRBV4-2|14|-
CASSQAREYYGYTF
TGTGCCAGCAGCCAAGCCAGGGAGTACTATGGCTACACCTTC
>TRBJ2-3|-|TRBV4-1|16|TRBD2
CASSGLAGRSTDTQYF
TGCGCCAGCAGCGGGCTAGCGGGGAGGAGCACAGATACGCAGTATTTT
>TRBJ2-7|-|TRBV11-2|15|-
CASSLTRTATYEQYF
TGTGCCAGCAGCCTTACCCGGACAGCTACCTACGAGCAGTACTTC
>TRBJ2-5|-|TRBV4-2|16|-
CASSQVAAKGGETQYF
TGTGCCAGCAGCCAAGTAGCAGCTAAAGGGGGGGAGACCCAGTACTTC
>TRBJ1-2|-|TRBV7-2|13|-
CATRTGFEYGYTF
TGTGCCACCCGCACAGGGTTTGAGTATGGCTACACCTTC
>TRBJ2-1|once|TRBV7-9|16|TRBD1
CASRPTRGQGYNEQFF
TGTGCCAGCAGGCCGACTCGGGGACAGGGATACAATGAGCAGTTCTTC
>TRBJ2-7|-|TRBV4-3|16|TRBD2
CASSTRLASSSYEQYF
TGCGCCAGCAGCACAAGACTAGCTTCTAGCTCCTACGAGCAGTACTTC
>TRBJ1-4|-|TRBV3-1/TRBV3-2|18|-
CASSQERFGQPTNEKLFF
TGTGCCAGCAGCCAAGAACGTTTCGGGCAGCCAACTAATGAAAAACTGTTTTTT
>TRBJ2-1|-|TRBV7-9|17|TRBD2
CASSLGMRGGSYNEQFF
TGTGCCAGCAGCTTGGGGATGAGGGGCGGGAGCTACAATGAGCAGTTCTTC
>TRBJ1-6|-|TRBV2|14|TRBD1
CASTPGQANSPLHF
TGTGCCAGCACCCCGGGACAGGCAAATTCACCCCTCCACTTT
>TRBJ2-2|-|TRBV2|15|TRBD2
CASSAEREYSGELFF
TGTGCCAGCAGTGCGGAGCGGGAGTACTCCGGGGAGCTGTTTTTT
>TRBJ2-5|-|TRBV7-6|15|TRBD2
CASSSGLAGEETQYF
TGTGCCAGCAGCTCGGGACTAGCGGGAGAAGAGACCCAGTACTTC